The clone carrying this TCR beta chain was seen only once. PCR involved 60 Vbeta and 13 Jbeta primers. TCRdb keeps only in-frame clones here, not all; method: immunoSEQ multiplex PCR. The table lists hundreds of thousands of clones, about 90% of them singletons, with 2% to 3% in the top ten. The sample is drawn from a study of cytomegalovirus exposure and HLA in healthy donors. There are 13 residues in the CDR3. Germline assignment: CDR1 SGHTA and CDR2 FQGTGA. Trimming at V came to 2 bases and at J to 7 bases, leaving 5 bases not matched to a gene. This sequence joins TRBV7-3 and TRBJ2-7; 7 bases are shared with TRBD2. The TCR comes from a woman aged 18-35 years in good health and CMV-seronegative. Sample: PBMCs. The chain's CDR3 is CASSLEVSGEQYF. The CDR3 DNA is TGTGCCAGCAGCTTAGAGGTTAGCGGGGAGCAGTACTTC.